The present T cell receptor beta chain was sequenced within a study of beta chain features in type 1 diabetes. Study observations and caveats: A PCR bias possibly favoring shorter templates would apply equally to patients and controls. In every one of the four CD4+ subsets, TCRB CDR3s were moderately but significantly shorter in Type 1 diabetes patients. Cells expressing TCR highly could be over-represented by cDNA sequencing. Patients' naive, central memory and Treg TCRB repertoires seemed closer to one another than those of healthy donors.

The CDR3 totals 14 residues. The sequenced template was cDNA made from the entire isolated RNA. The data were produced by immunoSEQ multiplex PCR, yet TCRdb's version contains in-frame clones alone and is incomplete. The data hold around 250,000 clones, with 11% to 15% observed a single time. On this clone itself: Its specificity is unknown.

The receptor comes from a man aged 25 to 45 with type 1 diabetes. The specimen was naive CD4+ T cells from blood. The V gene is TRBV21-1, the J gene TRBJ2-1; TRBD2, the table's D call, was not compared with the DNA. TRBV21-1 is marked as a pseudogene. CDR3 DNA: TGTGCCAGCACTCCGGTCGGCGGGTACAATGAGCAGTTCTTC. Translation gives CASTPVGGYNEQFF.